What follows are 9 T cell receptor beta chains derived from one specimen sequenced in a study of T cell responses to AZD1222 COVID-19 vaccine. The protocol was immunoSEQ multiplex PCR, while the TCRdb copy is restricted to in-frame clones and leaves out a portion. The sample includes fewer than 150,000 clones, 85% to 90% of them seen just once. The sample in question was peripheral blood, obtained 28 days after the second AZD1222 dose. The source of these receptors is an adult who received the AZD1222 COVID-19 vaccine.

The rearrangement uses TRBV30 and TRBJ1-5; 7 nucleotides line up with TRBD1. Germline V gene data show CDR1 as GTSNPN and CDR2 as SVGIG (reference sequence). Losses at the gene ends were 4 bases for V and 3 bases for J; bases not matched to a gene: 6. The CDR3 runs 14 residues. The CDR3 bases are TGTGCCTGGACCATAGGGACAGTCAATCAGCCCCAGCATTTT. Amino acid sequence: CAWTIGTVNQPQHF.

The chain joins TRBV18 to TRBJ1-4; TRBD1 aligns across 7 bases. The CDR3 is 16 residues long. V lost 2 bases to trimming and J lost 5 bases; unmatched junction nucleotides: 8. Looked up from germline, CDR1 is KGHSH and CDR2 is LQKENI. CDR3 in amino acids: CASSPNRGVINEKLFF. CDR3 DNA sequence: TGTGCCAGCTCACCAAACAGGGGCGTGATCAATGAAAAACTGTTTTTT.

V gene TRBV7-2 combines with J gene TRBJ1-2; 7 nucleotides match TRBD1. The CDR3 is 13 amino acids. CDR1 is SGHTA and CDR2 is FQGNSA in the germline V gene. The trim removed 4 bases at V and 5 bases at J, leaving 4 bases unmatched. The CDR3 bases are TGTGCCAGCAGCTATGGGACAGAGTATGGCTACACCTTC. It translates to CASSYGTEYGYTF. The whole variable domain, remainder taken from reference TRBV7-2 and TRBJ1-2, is GAGVSQSPSNKVTEKGKDVELRCDPISGHTALYWYRQSLGQGLEFLIYFQGNSAPDKSGLPSDRFSAERTGGSVSTLTIQRTQQEDSAVYLCASSYGTEYGYTFGSGTRLTVV.

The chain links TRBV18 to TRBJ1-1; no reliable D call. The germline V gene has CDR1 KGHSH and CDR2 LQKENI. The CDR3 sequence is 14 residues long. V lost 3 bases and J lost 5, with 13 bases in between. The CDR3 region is CASSPQEGNTEAFF. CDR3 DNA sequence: TGTGCCAGCTCACCTCAGGAAGGGAATACTGAAGCTTTCTTT.

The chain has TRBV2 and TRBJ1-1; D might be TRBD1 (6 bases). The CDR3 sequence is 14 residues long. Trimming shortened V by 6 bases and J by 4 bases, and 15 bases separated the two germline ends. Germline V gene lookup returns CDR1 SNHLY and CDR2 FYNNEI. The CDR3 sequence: CASSPSRGSTEAFF. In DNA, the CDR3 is TGTGCCAGCAGCCCTAGTAGGGGGAGCACTGAAGCTTTCTTT.

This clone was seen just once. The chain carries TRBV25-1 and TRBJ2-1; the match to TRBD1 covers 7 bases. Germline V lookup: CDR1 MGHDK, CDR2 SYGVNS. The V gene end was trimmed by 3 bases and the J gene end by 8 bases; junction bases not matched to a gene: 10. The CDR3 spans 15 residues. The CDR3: CASSDQTGKGDEQFF. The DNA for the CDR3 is TGTGCCAGCAGTGACCAGACAGGGAAAGGAGATGAGCAGTTCTTC.

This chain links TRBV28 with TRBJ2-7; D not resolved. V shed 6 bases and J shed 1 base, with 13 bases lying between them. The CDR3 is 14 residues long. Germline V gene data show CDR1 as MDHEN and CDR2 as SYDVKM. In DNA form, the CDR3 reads TGTGCCAGCAGACCGGACGGCAGATCCTACGAGCAGTACTTC. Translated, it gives CASRPDGRSYEQYF.

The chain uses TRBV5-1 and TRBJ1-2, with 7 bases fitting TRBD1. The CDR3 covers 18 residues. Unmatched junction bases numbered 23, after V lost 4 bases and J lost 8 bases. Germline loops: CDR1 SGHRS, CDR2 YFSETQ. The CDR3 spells CASSRAASTGLMVIGYTF. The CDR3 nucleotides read TGCGCCAGCAGCCGGGCGGCCTCGACAGGGCTCATGGTAATCGGCTACACCTTC.

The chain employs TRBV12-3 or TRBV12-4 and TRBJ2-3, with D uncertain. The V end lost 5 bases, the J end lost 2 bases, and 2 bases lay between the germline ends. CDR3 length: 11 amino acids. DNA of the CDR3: TGTGCCAGCAGTGCCACAGATACGCAGTATTTT. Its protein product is CASSATDTQYF.